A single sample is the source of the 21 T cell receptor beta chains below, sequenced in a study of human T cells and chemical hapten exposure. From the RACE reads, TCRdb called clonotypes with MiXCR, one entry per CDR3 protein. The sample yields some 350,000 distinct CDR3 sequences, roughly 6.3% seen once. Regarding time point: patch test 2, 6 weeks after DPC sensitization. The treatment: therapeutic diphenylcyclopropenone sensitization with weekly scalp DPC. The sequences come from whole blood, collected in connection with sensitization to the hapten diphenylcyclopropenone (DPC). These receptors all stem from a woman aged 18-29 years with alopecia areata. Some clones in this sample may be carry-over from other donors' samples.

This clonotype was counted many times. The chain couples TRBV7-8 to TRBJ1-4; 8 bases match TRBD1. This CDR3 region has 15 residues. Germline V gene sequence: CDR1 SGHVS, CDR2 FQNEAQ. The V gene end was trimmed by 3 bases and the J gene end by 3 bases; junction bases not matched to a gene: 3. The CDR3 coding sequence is TGTGCCAGCAGCTTCGGACAGGGACCTAATGAAAAACTGTTTTTT. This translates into CASSFGQGPNEKLFF.

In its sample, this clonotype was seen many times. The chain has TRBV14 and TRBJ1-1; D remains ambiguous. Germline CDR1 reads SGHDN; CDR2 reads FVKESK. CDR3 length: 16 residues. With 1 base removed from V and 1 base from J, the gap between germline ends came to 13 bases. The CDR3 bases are TGTGCCAGCAGCCAAGTTTTCCCCGGTTCGAACACTGAAGCTTTCTTT. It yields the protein CASSQVFPGSNTEAFF.

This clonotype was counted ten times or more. The CDR3 sequence: CSARVEGSGISYNEQFF. The DNA of the CDR3 is TGCAGTGCTAGGGTGGAAGGTAGTGGGATCTCCTACAATGAGCAGTTCTTC. The chain joins TRBV20-1 to TRBJ2-1; D gene unclear. V lost 3 bases, J lost 0 bases, and 18 bases lay in between. The CDR3 consists of 17 residues. The germline V gene has CDR1 DFQATT and CDR2 SNEGSKA (reference sequence).

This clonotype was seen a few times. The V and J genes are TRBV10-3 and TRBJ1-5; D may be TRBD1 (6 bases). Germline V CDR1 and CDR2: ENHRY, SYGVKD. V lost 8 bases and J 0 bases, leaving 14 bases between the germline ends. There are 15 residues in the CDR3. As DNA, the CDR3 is TGTGCCATCGGGGGCGGACAGAATAGCAATCAGCCCCAGCATTTT. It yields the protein CAIGGGQNSNQPQHF.

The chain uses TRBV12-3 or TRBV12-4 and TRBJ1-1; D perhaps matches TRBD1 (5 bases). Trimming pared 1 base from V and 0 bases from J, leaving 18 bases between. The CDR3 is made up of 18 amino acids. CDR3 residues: CASSLVHPQGWLNTEAFF. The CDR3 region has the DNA TGTGCCAGCAGTTTAGTGCATCCTCAGGGTTGGCTGAACACTGAAGCTTTCTTT.

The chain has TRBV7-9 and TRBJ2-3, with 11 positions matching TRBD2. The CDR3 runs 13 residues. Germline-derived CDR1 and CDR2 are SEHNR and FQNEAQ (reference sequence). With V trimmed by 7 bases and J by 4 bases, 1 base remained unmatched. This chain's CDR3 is CASMGLAADTQYF. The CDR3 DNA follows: TGTGCCAGCATGGGACTAGCGGCAGATACGCAGTATTTT.

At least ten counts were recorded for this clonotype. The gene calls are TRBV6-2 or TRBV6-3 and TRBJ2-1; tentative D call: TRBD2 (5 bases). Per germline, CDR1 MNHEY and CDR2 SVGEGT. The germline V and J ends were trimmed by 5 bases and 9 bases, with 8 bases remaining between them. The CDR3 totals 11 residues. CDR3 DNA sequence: TGTGCCAGCAGTGACGGAGGTGAGCAGTTCTTC. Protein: CASSDGGEQFF.

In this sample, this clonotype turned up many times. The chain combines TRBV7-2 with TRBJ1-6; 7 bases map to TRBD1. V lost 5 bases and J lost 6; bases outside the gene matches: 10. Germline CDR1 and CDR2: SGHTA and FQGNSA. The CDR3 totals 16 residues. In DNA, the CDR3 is TGTGCCAGCAGCGCAAGGGGGACAGAGTTTAATTCACCCCTCCACTTT. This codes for CASSARGTEFNSPLHF. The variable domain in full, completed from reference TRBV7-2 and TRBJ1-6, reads GAGVSQSPSNKVTEKGKDVELRCDPISGHTALYWYRQSLGQGLEFLIYFQGNSAPDKSGLPSDRFSAERTGGSVSTLTIQRTQQEDSAVYLCASSARGTEFNSPLHFGNGTRLTVT.

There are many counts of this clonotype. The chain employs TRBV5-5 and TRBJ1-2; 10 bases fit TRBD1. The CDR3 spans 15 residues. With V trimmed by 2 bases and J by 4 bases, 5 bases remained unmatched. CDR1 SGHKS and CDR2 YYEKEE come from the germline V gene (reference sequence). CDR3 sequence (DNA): TGTGCCAGCAGCTTTACCTGGACAGGGGGCTATGGCTACACCTTC. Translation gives CASSFTWTGGYGYTF.

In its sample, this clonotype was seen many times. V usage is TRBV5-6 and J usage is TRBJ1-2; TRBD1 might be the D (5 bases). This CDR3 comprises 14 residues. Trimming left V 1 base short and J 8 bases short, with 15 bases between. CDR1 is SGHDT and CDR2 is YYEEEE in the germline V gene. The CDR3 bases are TGTGCCAGCAGCTTGACCGGGGCGGCGGCGGGCTACACCTTC. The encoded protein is CASSLTGAAAGYTF.

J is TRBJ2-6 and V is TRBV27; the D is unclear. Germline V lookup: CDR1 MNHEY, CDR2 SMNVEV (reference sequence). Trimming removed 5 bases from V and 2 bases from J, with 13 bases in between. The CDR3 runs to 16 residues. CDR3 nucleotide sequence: TGTGCCAGCAGTCCAACCCCCGCACCTGGGGCCAACGTCCTGACTTTC. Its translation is CASSPTPAPGANVLTF.

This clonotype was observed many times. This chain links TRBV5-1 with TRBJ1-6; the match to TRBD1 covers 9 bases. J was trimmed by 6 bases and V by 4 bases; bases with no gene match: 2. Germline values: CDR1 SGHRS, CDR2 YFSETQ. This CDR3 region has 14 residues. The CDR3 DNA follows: TGCGCCAGCAGCGAGGGACAGGGTAATTCACCCCTCCACTTT. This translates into CASSEGQGNSPLHF.

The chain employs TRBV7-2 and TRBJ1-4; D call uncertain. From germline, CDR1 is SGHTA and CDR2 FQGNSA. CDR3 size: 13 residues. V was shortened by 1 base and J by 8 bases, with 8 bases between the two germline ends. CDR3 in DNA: TGTGCCAGCAGCTTAGAACCCGCCGAAAAACTGTTTTTT. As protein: CASSLEPAEKLFF.

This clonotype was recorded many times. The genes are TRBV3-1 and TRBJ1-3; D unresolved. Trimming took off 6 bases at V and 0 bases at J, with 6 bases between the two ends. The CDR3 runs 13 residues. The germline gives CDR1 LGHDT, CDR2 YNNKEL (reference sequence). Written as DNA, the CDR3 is TGTGCCAGCAGGGAATCCTCTGGAAACACCATATATTTT. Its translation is CASRESSGNTIYF. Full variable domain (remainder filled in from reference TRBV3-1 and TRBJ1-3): DTAVSQTPKYLVTQMGNDKSIKCEQNLGHDTMYWYKQDSKKFLKIMFSYNNKELIINETVPNRFSPKSPDKAHLNLHINSLELGDSAVYFCASRESSGNTIYFGEGSWLTVV.

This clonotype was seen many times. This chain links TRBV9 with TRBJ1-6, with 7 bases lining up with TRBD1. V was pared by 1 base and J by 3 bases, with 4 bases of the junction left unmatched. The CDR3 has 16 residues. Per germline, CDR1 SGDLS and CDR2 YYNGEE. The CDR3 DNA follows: TGTGCCAGCAGCGTAACAGGGACAGACTATAATTCACCCCTCCACTTT. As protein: CASSVTGTDYNSPLHF.

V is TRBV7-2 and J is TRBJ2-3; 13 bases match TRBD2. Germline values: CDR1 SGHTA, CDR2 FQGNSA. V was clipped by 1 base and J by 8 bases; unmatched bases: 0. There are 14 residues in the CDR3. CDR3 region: CASSLGTSGGTQYF. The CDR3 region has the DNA TGTGCCAGCAGCTTAGGGACTAGCGGGGGTACGCAGTATTTT.

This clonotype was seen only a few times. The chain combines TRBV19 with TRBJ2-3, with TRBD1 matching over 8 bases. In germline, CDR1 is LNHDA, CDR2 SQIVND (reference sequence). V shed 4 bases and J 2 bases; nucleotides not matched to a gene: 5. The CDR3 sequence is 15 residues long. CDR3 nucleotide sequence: TGTGCCAGTAGTACCGGACAGGGAATCACAGATACGCAGTATTTT. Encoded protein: CASSTGQGITDTQYF.

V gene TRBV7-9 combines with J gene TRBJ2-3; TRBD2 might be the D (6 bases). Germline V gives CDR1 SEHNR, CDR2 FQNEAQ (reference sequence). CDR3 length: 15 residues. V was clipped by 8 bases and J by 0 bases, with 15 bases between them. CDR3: CASGPGETSTDTQYF. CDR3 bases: TGTGCCAGCGGTCCGGGGGAAACTAGCACAGATACGCAGTATTTT. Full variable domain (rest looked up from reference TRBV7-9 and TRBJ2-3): DTGVSQNPRHKITKRGQNVTFRCDPISEHNRLYWYRQTLGQGPEFLTYFQNEAQLEKSRLLSDRFSAERPKGSFSTLEIQRTEQGDSAMYLCASGPGETSTDTQYFGPGTRLTVL.

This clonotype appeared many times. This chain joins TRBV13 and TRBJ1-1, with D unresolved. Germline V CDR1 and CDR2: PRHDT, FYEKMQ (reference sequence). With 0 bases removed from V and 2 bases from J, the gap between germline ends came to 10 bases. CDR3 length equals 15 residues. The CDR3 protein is CASSLGGKLNTEAFF. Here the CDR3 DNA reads TGTGCCAGCAGCTTAGGGGGCAAGCTCAACACTGAAGCTTTCTTT.

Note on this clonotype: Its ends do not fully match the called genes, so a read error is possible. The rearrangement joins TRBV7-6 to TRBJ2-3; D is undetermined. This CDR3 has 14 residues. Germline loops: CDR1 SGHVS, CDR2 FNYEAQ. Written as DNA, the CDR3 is TGTGCCTGCAGCTTACTGGGATCGGCAGATACGCAGTATTTT. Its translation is CACSLLGSADTQYF.

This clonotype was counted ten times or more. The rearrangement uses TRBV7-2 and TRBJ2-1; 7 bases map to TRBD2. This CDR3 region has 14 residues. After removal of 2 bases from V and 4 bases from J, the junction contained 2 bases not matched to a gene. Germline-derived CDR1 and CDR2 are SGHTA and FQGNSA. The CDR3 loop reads CASSLRAGYNEQFF. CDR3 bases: TGTGCCAGCAGCTTAAGAGCGGGGTACAATGAGCAGTTCTTC. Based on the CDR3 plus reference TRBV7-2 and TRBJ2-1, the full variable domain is GAGVSQSPSNKVTEKGKDVELRCDPISGHTALYWYRQSLGQGLEFLIYFQGNSAPDKSGLPSDRFSAERTGGSVSTLTIQRTQQEDSAVYLCASSLRAGYNEQFFGPGTRLTVL.